The 22 T cell receptor beta chains given below trace back to one sample, sequenced in a study of cytomegalovirus exposure and HLA in healthy donors. The primer mix had 60 Vbeta and 13 Jbeta primers. Method: immunoSEQ multiplex PCR; TCRdb's copy keeps in-frame clones and lacks some. The sample lists more than 95,000 clones; over 60% were seen once. The specimen sequenced was PBMCs. These TCRs come from a man in his 60s in good health and CMV-seropositive.

The chain recombines TRBV7-6 with TRBJ2-3, with D tentatively TRBD1 (6 bases). V was shortened by 4 bases and J by 7 bases, with 12 bases between the two germline ends. The CDR3 length is 13 residues. The germline V gene encodes CDR1 SGHVS and CDR2 FNYEAQ. The CDR3 nucleotides read TGTGCCAGCAGCTCCACCAGGGGAAATACGCAGTATTTT. Translation gives CASSSTRGNTQYF.

This chain uses TRBV29-1 with TRBJ1-2; D might be TRBD1 (6 bases). V dropped 5 bases and J dropped 2 bases, with 9 bases sitting between them. CDR3 length equals 12 residues. Per germline, CDR1 SQVTM and CDR2 ANQGSEA. The DNA of the CDR3 is TGCAGCGTTAGTGGACAGAACTATGGCTACACCTTC. This gives the protein CSVSGQNYGYTF.

The chain is built from TRBV15 and TRBJ1-3; tentatively, D is TRBD1 (5 bases). CDR1 and CDR2 (germline): LNHNV, YYDKDF (reference sequence). V lost 0 bases and J lost 8, with 8 bases in between. This CDR3 region has 13 residues. The CDR3 bases are TGTGCCACCAGCAGAGATCCAGGGTACACCATATATTTT. This translates into CATSRDPGYTIYF.

V is TRBV6-1 and J is TRBJ1-6; no reliable D call. Germline-derived CDR1 and CDR2 are MNHNS and SASEGT. This CDR3 spans 12 amino acids. V was pared by 2 bases and J by 9 bases, with 5 bases between. CDR3 amino acids: CASSETGSPLHF. CDR3 DNA: TGTGCCAGCAGTGAAACGGGTTCACCCCTCCACTTT.

The chain uses TRBV28 and TRBJ2-1, with 12 bases aligning to TRBD2. Germline-derived CDR1 and CDR2 are MDHEN and SYDVKM. This CDR3 is 16 amino acids long. J lost 3 bases, V lost 7 bases, and 7 bases had no gene match. CDR3 DNA: TGTGCCAGCAAACTTCCGGGACTAGCGGGCTACAATGAGCAGTTCTTC. Translated, it gives CASKLPGLAGYNEQFF.

J is TRBJ2-3 and V is TRBV7-9; D is possibly TRBD2 (5 bases). From germline, CDR1 is SEHNR and CDR2 FQNEAQ (reference sequence). V dropped 1 base and J dropped 9 bases, with 11 bases sitting between them. The length of the CDR3 is 13 residues. CDR3 nucleotides: TGTGCCAGCAGCTTAGAAGCGGAACGCACGCAGTATTTT. Translating gives CASSLEAERTQYF.

The V gene is TRBV7-6, the J gene TRBJ2-5; no reliable D call. Trimming shortened V by 5 bases and J by 0 bases, and 4 bases separated the two germline ends. In germline, CDR1 is SGHVS, CDR2 FNYEAQ. The CDR3 is 12 residues long. CDR3 residues: CASSVNQETQYF. DNA for the CDR3: TGTGCCAGCAGCGTCAACCAAGAGACCCAGTACTTC. Using reference TRBV7-6 and TRBJ2-5 for the parts outside the CDR3, the full variable domain is GAGVSQSPRYKVTKRGQDVALRCDPISGHVSLYWYRQALGQGPEFLTYFNYEAQQDKSGLPNDRFSAERPEGSISTLTIQRTEQRDSAMYRCASSVNQETQYFGPGTRLLVL.

The chain has TRBV9 and TRBJ1-3; D call uncertain. Trimming took 0 bases from V and 2 from J, leaving 9 bases between them. Per germline, CDR1 SGDLS and CDR2 YYNGEE. The CDR3 is 15 amino acids. In DNA, the CDR3 is TGTGCCAGCAGCGTAGGTCAGGCCCCTGGAAACACCATATATTTT. Its protein is CASSVGQAPGNTIYF.

The rearrangement joins TRBV5-1 to TRBJ1-2; 8 nucleotides match TRBD1. The junction had 7 bases not matched to a gene; V was cut back by 0 bases and J by 0 bases. Looked up from germline, CDR1 is SGHRS and CDR2 is YFSETQ. The CDR3 sequence is 17 residues long. CDR3: CASSLEGGDRSNYGYTF. CDR3 DNA: TGCGCCAGCAGCTTGGAGGGTGGGGACAGGTCTAACTATGGCTACACCTTC.

V is TRBV10-1 and J is TRBJ2-3; the D gene is possibly TRBD1 (6 bases). V was cut by 7 bases and J by 1 base, with 12 bases left in between. Per the germline V gene, CDR1 is WNHNN and CDR2 is SYGVQD (reference sequence). This CDR3 comprises 14 residues. As DNA, the CDR3 is TGCGCCAGCACCAGGACAGTGGGCACAGATACGCAGTATTTT. Translating gives CASTRTVGTDTQYF.

This clone was picked up one time. V is TRBV6-1 and J is TRBJ2-1, with 7 bases matching TRBD2. V lost 6 bases, J lost 4 bases, and 6 bases stayed unmatched. This CDR3 region has 14 residues. Germline values: CDR1 MNHNS, CDR2 SASEGT. The chain's CDR3 is CASRPSGPYNEQFF. As DNA, the CDR3 is TGTGCCAGCAGGCCTAGCGGACCTTACAATGAGCAGTTCTTC.

In its sample, this clone was seen a few times. The chain employs TRBV2 and TRBJ1-6, with 8 bases identical to TRBD1. The germline CDR1 and CDR2 sequences are SNHLY and FYNNEI. This CDR3 is 14 amino acids long. The trim removed 4 bases at V and 10 bases at J, leaving 6 bases unmatched. CDR3 sequence reads: CASSVDRATSPLHF. The CDR3 nucleotides are TGTGCCAGCAGTGTGGACAGGGCAACGTCACCCCTCCACTTT.

This chain joins TRBV25-1 and TRBJ2-2, with D possibly TRBD1 on 5 matching bases. Germline V gives CDR1 MGHDK, CDR2 SYGVNS. V was trimmed by 4 bases and J by 6 bases, leaving 6 bases between them. The length of the CDR3 is 12 residues. CDR3 sequence (DNA): TGTGCCAGCAGTGGGGGCCCCGGGGAGCTGTTTTTT. This sequence encodes CASSGGPGELFF.

The V and J genes are TRBV2 and TRBJ1-2; the D gene is possibly TRBD1 (6 bases). The V gene lost 5 bases and the J gene lost 6 bases, with 16 bases spanning the gap. CDR1 is SNHLY and CDR2 is FYNNEI in the germline V gene. The CDR3 runs to 14 residues. CDR3: CASSRDNPANGYTF. The CDR3 DNA reads as TGTGCCAGCAGTCGGGACAACCCTGCAAATGGCTACACCTTC. Variable domain in full (rest from reference TRBV2 and TRBJ1-2): EPEVTQTPSHQVTQMGQEVILRCVPISNHLYFYWYRQILGQKVEFLVSFYNNEISEKSEIFDDQFSVERPDGSNFTLKIRSTKLEDSAMYFCASSRDNPANGYTFGSGTRLTVV.

The chain joins TRBV5-1 to TRBJ2-7; the match to TRBD1 covers 7 bases. V lost 0 bases and J lost 2; bases outside the gene matches: 5. Germline-derived CDR1 and CDR2 are SGHRS and YFSETQ. The CDR3 extends over 15 amino acids. CDR3: CASSLGQGATYEQYF. CDR3 nucleotides: TGCGCCAGCAGCTTGGGACAGGGAGCGACCTACGAGCAGTACTTC.

The chain couples TRBV30 to TRBJ2-5, with 10 nucleotides matching TRBD2. The germline V gene encodes CDR1 GTSNPN and CDR2 SVGIG (reference sequence). V dropped 1 base and J dropped 4; count of bases not matched to a gene: 6. The CDR3 has 15 amino acids. As DNA, the CDR3 is TGTGCCTGGAGTGCCCCTAGCGGGGGAGTAGAGACCCAGTACTTC. Translating it yields CAWSAPSGGVETQYF.

The V call is TRBV5-1, the J call TRBJ2-2; 7 bases align to TRBD1. The CDR3 contains 15 residues. V dropped 5 bases and J dropped 3; count of bases not matched to a gene: 7. From germline, CDR1 is SGHRS and CDR2 YFSETQ. The CDR3 loop is CASSSGTGDTGELFF. The CDR3 DNA sequence: TGCGCCAGCAGTTCCGGAACAGGGGACACCGGGGAGCTGTTTTTT.

The V call is TRBV4-2, the J call TRBJ1-5; the D is unclear. Germline V gives CDR1 LGHNA, CDR2 YNFKEQ. V was pared by 0 bases and J by 3 bases, with 9 bases between. The length of the CDR3 is 15 residues. CDR3 sequence reads: CASSQDTANNQPQHF. The CDR3 DNA is TGTGCCAGCAGCCAAGATACAGCCAACAATCAGCCCCAGCATTTT.

This chain links TRBV27 with TRBJ1-1; 7 nucleotides match TRBD1. Germline trimming cut 3 bases from V and 3 bases from J; bases unmatched to any gene: 7. The germline gives CDR1 MNHEY, CDR2 SMNVEV (reference sequence). The length of the CDR3 is 15 residues. The chain's CDR3 is CASSLADRRDTEAFF. CDR3 coding DNA: TGTGCCAGCAGTTTGGCGGACAGGAGGGACACTGAAGCTTTCTTT.

The chain combines TRBV27 with TRBJ2-1; possible D gene TRBD1, 6 bases. Trimming left V 5 bases short and J 8 bases short, with 22 bases between. The germline CDR1 and CDR2 sequences are MNHEY and SMNVEV (reference sequence). The CDR3 extends over 16 amino acids. CDR3 amino acids: CASSRGGRGVDYEQFF. As DNA, the CDR3 is TGTGCCAGCAGTCGAGGGGGACGTGGGGTCGATTATGAGCAGTTCTTC.

The chain carries TRBV5-1 and TRBJ2-7; the match to TRBD1 covers 10 bases. CDR1 SGHRS and CDR2 YFSETQ come from the germline V gene. V lost 2 bases to trimming and J lost 5 bases; unmatched junction nucleotides: 7. CDR3 size: 15 residues. The chain's CDR3 is CASSLSGTGVHEQYF. The DNA for the CDR3 is TGCGCCAGCAGCTTATCCGGGACAGGGGTCCACGAGCAGTACTTC.

The rearrangement uses TRBV5-6 and TRBJ2-3; D may be TRBD1 (6 bases). Germline V gene lookup returns CDR1 SGHDT and CDR2 YYEEEE. The CDR3 runs to 16 residues. Trimming removed 1 base at V and 1 base at J, with 13 bases between. In nucleotides, the CDR3 is TGTGCCAGCAGCTTGCCCAGCGAGGGGGGCACAGATACGCAGTATTTT. Protein: CASSLPSEGGTDTQYF.